The source of this TCR beta chain is a study of PD-L1 blockade in urothelial cancer. Study as a whole: Men with urothelial cancer arising in the bladder made up about 90% of the roughly 29 patients.

The count of this clone is one. Its matching antigen is unknown. Looked up from germline, CDR1 is SGHRS and CDR2 is YFSETQ. The V gene end was trimmed by 4 bases and the J gene end by 0 bases; junction bases not matched to a gene: 7. CDR3 length: 17 amino acids. Housekeeping gene amplification was the basis for quantifying FFPE tumor DNA. Generated by immunoSEQ multiplex PCR, the TCRdb table keeps only in-frame clones and is missing some. The data contain about 35,000 clones, just over 35% of them seen just once; the ten biggest clones take up more than 8.5%. Study results and limitations: Patients provided one FFPE tumor sample apiece, which was not taken right before treatment. Durable benefit was linked to greater 3-week expansion of tumor-associated blood clones.

Sequenced material: tumor tissue, taken before atezolizumab (anti-PD-L1) treatment. The TCR originated in a man aged 55-75 years with urothelial cancer. The chain is built from TRBV5-1 and TRBJ2-3; 11 positions match TRBD2. The CDR3 spells CASSLRTSGWSTDTQYF. In DNA form, the CDR3 reads TGCGCCAGCAGCCTCAGGACTAGCGGGTGGAGCACAGATACGCAGTATTTT.